This passage covers 10 T cell receptor beta chains from one sample sequenced in a study of cytomegalovirus exposure and HLA in healthy donors. Researchers ran the PCR with 60 Vbeta and 13 Jbeta primers. Libraries were prepared by immunoSEQ multiplex PCR; TCRdb keeps only in-frame clonotypes and omits some of them. The repertoire holds roughly 100,000 clones, with about 69% as singletons. Sequenced sample: PBMCs. These receptors came from a man between 40 and 49 years old in good health and CMV-seronegative.

This clone appeared many times. This chain connects TRBV5-6 to TRBJ1-1; maybe TRBD1 (6 bases). Trimming removed 0 bases at V and 3 bases at J, with 15 bases between. Germline CDR1 SGHDT, CDR2 YYEEEE. The CDR3 sequence is 16 residues long. CDR3 amino acids: CASSLEPPYRDTEAFF. The DNA for the CDR3 is TGTGCCAGCAGCTTGGAGCCCCCTTACAGGGACACTGAAGCTTTCTTT.

This sequence joins TRBV7-9 and TRBJ2-1, with a tentative D call TRBD2 (6 bases). The CDR3 sequence is 11 residues long. Germline values: CDR1 SEHNR, CDR2 FQNEAQ (reference sequence). V lost 11 bases to trimming and J lost 4 bases, with 9 bases between them. CDR3 DNA: TGTGCCCTGGGACTTTACAATGAGCAGTTCTTC. This sequence encodes CALGLYNEQFF.

The chain recombines TRBV27 with TRBJ2-4; 7 bases agree with TRBD2. Germline CDR1 is MNHEY and CDR2 is SMNVEV (reference sequence). CDR3 length: 14 amino acids. V dropped 3 bases and J dropped 2; count of bases not matched to a gene: 1. Here the CDR3 reads CASSFGGTKNIQYF. CDR3 sequence (DNA): TGTGCCAGCAGTTTCGGGGGGACCAAAAACATTCAGTACTTC.

The chain recombines TRBV6-5 with TRBJ2-5, with D maybe TRBD2 (7 bases). The V and J ends lost 5 bases and 1 base respectively, with 14 bases between them. This CDR3 region has 15 residues. CDR1 and CDR2 from the germline V gene are MNHEY and SVGAGI. CDR3 in amino acids: CASSKWGGLQETQYF. In DNA, the CDR3 is TGTGCCAGCAGTAAATGGGGGGGCCTCCAAGAGACCCAGTACTTC.

This clone was picked up one time. The chain links TRBV28 to TRBJ2-2; 8 bases line up with TRBD2. The trim removed 2 bases at V and 1 base at J, leaving 6 bases unmatched. This CDR3 has 17 amino acids. Germline loops: CDR1 MDHEN, CDR2 SYDVKM. The CDR3 is CASSLEEAGENTGELFF. The CDR3 DNA reads as TGTGCCAGCAGTTTAGAAGAAGCGGGGGAGAACACCGGGGAGCTGTTTTTT. The whole variable domain, remainder taken from reference TRBV28 and TRBJ2-2, is DVKVTQSSRYLVKRTGEKVFLECVQDMDHENMFWYRQDPGLGLRLIYFSYDVKMKEKGDIPEGYSVSREKKERFSLILESASTNQTSMYLCASSLEEAGENTGELFFGEGSRLTVL.

V gene TRBV19 combines with J gene TRBJ1-1; weak D call: TRBD1 (6 bases). There are 15 residues in the CDR3. Trimming removed 5 bases from V and 4 bases from J, with 17 bases in between. The germline V gene has CDR1 LNHDA and CDR2 SQIVND (reference sequence). In nucleotides, the CDR3 is TGTGCCAGTAGTTCCTACAGGGTTAAAGGCACTGAAGCTTTCTTT. Translated, it gives CASSSYRVKGTEAFF.

The chain links TRBV27 to TRBJ2-7; perhaps TRBD2 as D (6 bases). CDR1 and CDR2 (germline): MNHEY, SMNVEV (reference sequence). Trimming cost V 4 bases and J 3 bases, with 10 bases left between them. The CDR3 consists of 13 residues. The CDR3 sequence is CASSYGTYYEQYF. CDR3 bases: TGTGCCAGCAGTTACGGGACTTACTACGAGCAGTACTTC.

CDR3 nucleotide sequence: TGTGCCAGCAGCGTAACAGGGGACTCCTACAATGAGCAGTTCTTC. Residues: CASSVTGDSYNEQFF. The chain employs TRBV2 and TRBJ2-1; 7 positions agree with TRBD1. This CDR3 spans 15 amino acids. V lost 6 bases and J lost 0; bases outside the gene matches: 5. Per germline, CDR1 SNHLY and CDR2 FYNNEI.

By share, this clone counts as medium-sized. The gene calls are TRBV6-6 and TRBJ2-7, with D possibly TRBD2 on 6 matching bases. CDR1 MNHNY and CDR2 SVGAGI come from the germline V gene (reference sequence). Deletions cut 7 bases from V and 6 bases from J, with 16 bases between. The CDR3 sequence is 13 residues long. Here the CDR3 reads CASNGAGSGEQYF. CDR3 DNA sequence: TGTGCCAGCAATGGGGCGGGAAGTGGCGAGCAGTACTTC.

The chain couples TRBV7-9 to TRBJ2-5; D remains unclear. CDR1 SEHNR and CDR2 FQNEAQ come from the germline V gene (reference sequence). The V and J ends lost 6 bases and 5 bases respectively, with 13 bases between them. The CDR3 sequence is 13 residues long. CDR3 nucleotides: TGTGCCAGCAGATCCTCGCCTCGGGAGACCCAGTACTTC. This encodes CASRSSPRETQYF.